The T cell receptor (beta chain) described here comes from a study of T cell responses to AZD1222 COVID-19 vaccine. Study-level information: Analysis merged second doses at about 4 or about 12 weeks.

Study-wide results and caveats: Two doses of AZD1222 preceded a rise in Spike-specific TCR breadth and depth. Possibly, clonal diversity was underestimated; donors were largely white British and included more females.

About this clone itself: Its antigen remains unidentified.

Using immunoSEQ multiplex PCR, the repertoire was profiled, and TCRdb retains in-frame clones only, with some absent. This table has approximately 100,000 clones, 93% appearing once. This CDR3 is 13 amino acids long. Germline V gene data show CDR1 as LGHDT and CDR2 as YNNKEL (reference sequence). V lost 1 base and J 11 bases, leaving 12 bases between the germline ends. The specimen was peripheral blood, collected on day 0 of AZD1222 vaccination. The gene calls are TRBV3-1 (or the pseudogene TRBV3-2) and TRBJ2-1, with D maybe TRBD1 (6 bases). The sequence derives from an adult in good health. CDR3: CASSQGLDRQQFF. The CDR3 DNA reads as TGTGCCAGCAGCCAAGGCTTAGACAGGCAGCAGTTCTTC.